These 19 T cell receptor beta chains originate from one sample sequenced in a study of human T cells and chemical hapten exposure. TCRdb passed the RACE reads through MiXCR, listing each CDR3 protein once. The sample includes some 70,000 distinct CDR3 sequences, about 32% of them seen just once. Time point here: patch test 1, 2 weeks after DPC sensitization. Treatment indicated: therapeutic diphenylcyclopropenone sensitization with weekly scalp DPC. Here the sequenced sample was whole blood, taken in connection with sensitization to the hapten diphenylcyclopropenone (DPC). These receptors were obtained from a man aged 35-49 years with alopecia areata. Some clones in this sample may be carry-over from other donors' samples.

This chain links TRBV5-1 with TRBJ2-3; TRBD2 matches at 7 bases. Germline values: CDR1 SGHRS, CDR2 YFSETQ. V shed 4 bases, J shed 4 bases, and the junction held 15 bases outside the gene matches. The CDR3 contains 17 residues. Here the CDR3 reads CASSVGGLRPAADTQYF. CDR3 coding DNA: TGCGCCAGCAGCGTTGGGGGACTACGACCCGCGGCAGATACGCAGTATTTT.

This clonotype was detected many times. J is TRBJ2-1 and V is TRBV7-3; a weak D match, TRBD2 (5 bases). CDR1 and CDR2 (germline): SGHTA, FQGTGA. The CDR3 sequence is 11 residues long. With 3 bases removed from V and 8 bases from J, the gap between germline ends came to 5 bases. The CDR3 loop reads CASSLGDEQFF. In DNA form, the CDR3 reads TGTGCCAGCAGCTTGGGAGATGAGCAGTTCTTC.

This clonotype was recorded only once. The chain uses TRBV7-9 and TRBJ2-7; no reliable D call. This CDR3 comprises 13 residues. From germline, CDR1 is SEHNR and CDR2 FQNEAQ (reference sequence). The germline V and J ends were trimmed by 5 bases and 2 bases, with 10 bases remaining between them. As DNA, the CDR3 is TGTGCCAGCAGCCCGGGCTCCACCTACGAGCAGTACTTC. Translation: CASSPGSTYEQYF.

This sequence joins TRBV12-3 or TRBV12-4 and TRBJ1-1, with 11 bases that match TRBD1. The trim removed 5 bases at V and 7 bases at J, leaving 6 bases unmatched. CDR3 length: 14 residues. This CDR3 reads CASSAGTGGIEAFF. CDR3 DNA: TGTGCCAGCAGTGCCGGGACAGGGGGGATTGAAGCTTTCTTT.

V is TRBV7-2 and J is TRBJ1-3; 8 bases match TRBD1. The ends lost 2 bases at V and 0 bases at J; junction bases unmatched: 12. The CDR3 spans 19 residues. Germline CDR1 and CDR2: SGHTA and FQGNSA. DNA of the CDR3: TGTGCCAGCAGCTTATTGTTGGGGACAGGCGCCCTCTCTGGAAACACCATATATTTT. Amino acid sequence: CASSLLLGTGALSGNTIYF.

This clonotype was counted between two and nine times. The chain recombines TRBV20-1 with TRBJ2-7; 8 bases agree with TRBD1. Germline assignment: CDR1 DFQATT and CDR2 SNEGSKA (reference sequence). This CDR3 contains 13 residues. After removal of 6 bases from V and 1 base from J, the junction contained 5 bases not matched to a gene. The CDR3 here is CSALGQGSYEQYF. Written as DNA, the CDR3 is TGCAGTGCCCTAGGACAGGGATCCTACGAGCAGTACTTC.

The chain uses TRBV6-2 or TRBV6-3 and TRBJ1-5; TRBD1 might be the D (5 bases). Germline loops: CDR1 MNHEY, CDR2 SVGEGT. The CDR3 is 16 residues long. V shed 11 bases and J shed 3 bases, with 23 bases lying between them. The CDR3 DNA reads TGTGCCGCCCCCACCCGGGGCCAACCCCACAATCAGCCCCAGCATTTT. Translated, it gives CAAPTRGQPHNQPQHF.

This clonotype was detected a few times. This sequence joins TRBV13 and TRBJ2-5; 8 bases match TRBD1. The CDR3 extends over 16 amino acids. V lost 4 bases to trimming and J lost 4 bases; unmatched junction nucleotides: 11. In germline, CDR1 is PRHDT, CDR2 FYEKMQ (reference sequence). This CDR3 is CASSYVRGRVGETQYF. Here the CDR3 DNA reads TGTGCCAGCAGCTACGTCAGGGGGCGCGTAGGAGAGACCCAGTACTTC.

The CDR3 spells CASSLGLGNEQFF. CDR3 in DNA: TGTGCCAGCAGCTTAGGGTTGGGCAATGAGCAGTTCTTC. The rearrangement joins TRBV7-2 to TRBJ2-1, with D uncertain. The CDR3 is 13 residues long. Trimming took off 1 base at V and 6 bases at J, with 7 bases between the two ends. Germline V CDR1 and CDR2: SGHTA, FQGNSA.

In its sample, this clonotype was seen a few times. V usage is TRBV7-2 and J usage is TRBJ2-1, with 8 nucleotides matching TRBD2. This CDR3 contains 15 residues. Germline loops: CDR1 SGHTA, CDR2 FQGNSA. J lost 6 bases, V lost 3 bases, and 7 bases had no gene match. The CDR3 protein is CASSLEFGTSNEQFF. The CDR3 nucleotides are TGTGCCAGCAGCTTGGAGTTCGGGACTAGCAATGAGCAGTTCTTC.

The chain is built from TRBV12-3 or TRBV12-4 and TRBJ2-1; 12 bases agree with TRBD2. The CDR3 is made up of 15 amino acids. The J segment lost 9 bases and the V segment lost 5 bases, leaving 8 bases of the junction unmatched. This CDR3 is CASSPGLAGMSEQFF. CDR3 DNA: TGTGCCAGCAGTCCCGGACTAGCGGGAATGAGTGAGCAGTTCTTC.

The chain links TRBV6-4 to TRBJ2-3, with D tentatively TRBD2 (5 bases). V lost 3 bases and J 1 base, leaving 11 bases between the germline ends. The CDR3 runs to 15 residues. Germline loops: CDR1 MRHNA, CDR2 SNTAGT. The CDR3 DNA sequence: TGTGCCAGCAGTGAGCGTTCGGAGGGCACAGATACGCAGTATTTT. Its translation: CASSERSEGTDTQYF.

This clonotype was detected only a few times. The chain has TRBV12-3 or TRBV12-4 and TRBJ2-5; 7 nucleotides match TRBD2. This CDR3 comprises 15 residues. V shed 6 bases and J 1 base; nucleotides not matched to a gene: 8. CDR3 protein: CASRKAGAAQETQYF. Written as DNA, the CDR3 is TGTGCCAGCAGGAAGGCGGGAGCCGCCCAAGAGACCCAGTACTTC.

This clonotype showed up just once. V gene TRBV7-8 combines with J gene TRBJ2-3, with 8 bases lining up with TRBD2. The germline gives CDR1 SGHVS, CDR2 FQNEAQ. V shed 1 base, J shed 1 base, and the junction held 4 bases outside the gene matches. The CDR3 spans 16 residues. CDR3 sequence (DNA): TGTGCCAGCAGCTTAGGGACTAGCCGACGCACAGATACGCAGTATTTT. Amino acids: CASSLGTSRRTDTQYF. Full variable domain (outside the CDR3, taken from reference TRBV7-8 and TRBJ2-3): GAGVSQSPRYKVAKRGQDVALRCDPISGHVSLFWYQQALGQGPEFLTYFQNEAQLDKSGLPSDRFFAERPEGSVSTLKIQRTQQEDSAVYLCASSLGTSRRTDTQYFGPGTRLTVL.

The chain employs TRBV5-1 and TRBJ2-3; 9 bases align to TRBD2. V shed 4 bases, J shed 2 bases, and the junction held 8 bases outside the gene matches. CDR1 and CDR2 from the germline V gene are SGHRS and YFSETQ. The CDR3 extends over 16 amino acids. The CDR3 nucleotides are TGCGCCAGCAGCCCCGGACTAGCGCCCATCACAGATACGCAGTATTTT. Encoded protein: CASSPGLAPITDTQYF.

The V and J genes are TRBV7-2 and TRBJ2-5; TRBD1 aligns across 12 bases. Trimming cost V 6 bases and J 5 bases; bases outside gene matches: 7. CDR1 is SGHTA, CDR2 FQGNSA, per germline. The CDR3 runs to 15 residues. CDR3 residues: CASSWDRGLSETQYF. CDR3 nucleotide sequence: TGTGCCAGCAGTTGGGACAGGGGGCTCTCCGAGACCCAGTACTTC.

This clonotype appeared a few times. DNA for the CDR3: TGTGCCAGCAGTCGACCAGGGACAGCCGAAGCTTTCTTT. Its translation: CASSRPGTAEAFF. The rearrangement links TRBV7-9 to TRBJ1-1; 7 bases match TRBD1. This CDR3 spans 13 amino acids. With 6 bases clipped from V and 8 bases from J, the junction kept 9 bases outside the gene matches. Germline V gene lookup returns CDR1 SEHNR and CDR2 FQNEAQ (reference sequence).

This clonotype was detected only a few times. V and J are TRBV29-1 and TRBJ1-5; no clear D. CDR3 length: 12 amino acids. Trimming took 4 bases from V and 5 from J, leaving 9 bases between them. Germline lookup yields CDR1 SQVTM and CDR2 ANQGSEA. The CDR3 bases are TGCAGCGTTGTCGAAGGTCATCAGCCCCAGCATTTT. Its protein is CSVVEGHQPQHF.

This chain links TRBV28 with TRBJ2-7; TRBD2 aligns across 12 bases. The V segment lost 3 bases and the J segment 0 bases; nucleotides outside the gene matches: 6. The CDR3 extends over 17 amino acids. Germline values: CDR1 MDHEN, CDR2 SYDVKM. The CDR3 DNA reads TGTGCCAGCAGTTTCCCGACTAGCGGGAGAAGCTCCTACGAGCAGTACTTC. Amino acids: CASSFPTSGRSSYEQYF.